This T cell receptor (beta chain) was recovered during a study of blood T cells in healthy people across ages. Study summary: Capture via template switching afforded approximately one barcoded beta molecule per two T cells. General observations from the study: With age, beta diversity per million T cells declined roughly linearly, significantly by 40 to 50.

Then a second PCR, running about 6 to 12 cycles, was carried out with a sample-barcoded 5' primer and a J-beta primer mix. Each CDR3 protein gets one entry after TCRdb re-called the 5' RACE reads with MiXCR. There are 550,000 to 800,000 distinct CDR3 sequences in the sample; about 21% occur only once, and around 3.4% lies in the top ten. For this clonotype: What it recognizes is unknown.

This CDR3 spans 16 amino acids. J gave up 6 bases and V 2 bases, and 5 bases lay outside the gene matches. Germline values: CDR1 MNHEY, CDR2 SVGEGT. The sequencing sample was made of blood. This rearrangement joins TRBV6-2 or TRBV6-3 to TRBJ2-2, with 11 bases matching TRBD2. The TCR sequence derives from a man aged 70-80 years in good health. In DNA, the CDR3 is TGTGCCAGCAGTTACGCTACTAGCGGGAGTCCCGGGGAGCTGTTTTTT. This gives the protein CASSYATSGSPGELFF.